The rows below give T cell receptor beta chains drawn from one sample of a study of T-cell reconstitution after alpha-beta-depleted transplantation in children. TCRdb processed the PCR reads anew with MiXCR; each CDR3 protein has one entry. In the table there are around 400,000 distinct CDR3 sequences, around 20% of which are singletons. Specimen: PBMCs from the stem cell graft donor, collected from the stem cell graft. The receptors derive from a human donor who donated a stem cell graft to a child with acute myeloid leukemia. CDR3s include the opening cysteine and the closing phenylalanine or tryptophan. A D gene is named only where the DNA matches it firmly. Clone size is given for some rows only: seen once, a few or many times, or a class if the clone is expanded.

TGTGCCAGCAGTTTTCAGGACAGGCCTAACTATGGCTACACCTTC,CASSFQDRPNYGYTF,TRBD1,TRBJ1-2,NA,TRBV12-3/TRBV12-4
TGCAGTGCTAGAGATCTAGCGGGAGAGGTAGATACGCAGTATTTT,CSARDLAGEVDTQYF,TRBD2,TRBJ2-3,few,TRBV20-1
TGTGCCATCAAGGATCGACCAACAGGGGAGCAGTACTTC,CAIKDRPTGEQYF,NA,TRBJ2-7,NA,TRBV6-1
TGTGCCAGCAGTTTAGGAGCGGGAGGGCCCTTGGGAGAGACCCAGTACTTC,CASSLGAGGPLGETQYF,TRBD2,TRBJ2-5,many,TRBV12-3/TRBV12-4
TGCAGTGCTACTGGGCTAGCGGGAAGTCGTGAGCAGTTCTTC,CSATGLAGSREQFF,TRBD2,TRBJ2-1,NA,TRBV20-1
TGTGCCAGCAGCTGGTCCGGGACAGCCGGCGAGCAGTACTTC,CASSWSGTAGEQYF,TRBD1,TRBJ2-7,few,TRBV9
TGCAGTGCTAGACTCCCAGGGGGCCCCTACGAGCAGTACTTC,CSARLPGGPYEQYF,TRBD1,TRBJ2-7,many,TRBV20-1
TGCGCCAGCAGCCAAGAATCCTACAAGAATCCAGATACGCAGTATTTT,CASSQESYKNPDTQYF,NA,TRBJ2-3,few,TRBV4-1
TGCGCCAGCAGCCGCGCGGTAATGGGGACTAGCAACACCGGGGAGCTGTTTTTT,CASSRAVMGTSNTGELFF,TRBD2,TRBJ2-2,few,TRBV5-1
TGTGCCAGCAGTTTCGGCTTAAACTCCTACGAGCAGTACTTC,CASSFGLNSYEQYF,NA,TRBJ2-7,few,TRBV12-3/TRBV12-4
TGTGCCAGCAGTGTGGGGGATCGATCGGAAAAACTGTTTTTT,CASSVGDRSEKLFF,NA,TRBJ1-4,few,TRBV25-1
TGTGCCAGCCAAAAGGCCCGGGGAGATGGCTACACCTTC,CASQKARGDGYTF,NA,TRBJ1-2,NA,TRBV12-3/TRBV12-4
TGCAGTGCTGACGGGACCCTCGGGCCCTCGTCCTACGAGCAGTACTTC,CSADGTLGPSSYEQYF,NA,TRBJ2-7,NA,TRBV20-1
TGTGCCAGCAGCCCACCGGGACTAGCTTCCTACGAGCAGTACTTC,CASSPPGLASYEQYF,TRBD2,TRBJ2-7,many,TRBV28
TGTGCCAGCAGTTTAGACACTTACGAGCAGTACTTC,CASSLDTYEQYF,NA,TRBJ2-7,many,TRBV12-3/TRBV12-4
TGTGCCAGCAGTAAGGACAGGGGAGGGGTTCAGCCCCAGCATTTT,CASSKDRGGVQPQHF,TRBD1,TRBJ1-5,few,TRBV27
TGCGCCAGCAGCTTGGACGGACTAGCGTCGGGAGAGCAGTACTTC,CASSLDGLASGEQYF,TRBD2,TRBJ2-7,few,TRBV5-1
TGTGCCAGCAGTTTAACCGGGACTTTCTACGAGCAGTACTTC,CASSLTGTFYEQYF,NA,TRBJ2-7,NA,TRBV28
TGTGCCAGCAGCAAATTCGGCGACAGGGCTGGGGCCAACGTCCTGACTTTC,CASSKFGDRAGANVLTF,NA,TRBJ2-6,NA,TRBV21-1
TGTGCCAGTAATCCACAGGGTTTGGAAGAGACCCAGTACTTC,CASNPQGLEETQYF,NA,TRBJ2-5,many,TRBV19
TGCGCCAGCAGCTCTTCTAGCGCCTCGAACACCGGGGAGCTGTTTTTT,CASSSSSASNTGELFF,NA,TRBJ2-2,few,TRBV5-1
TGCAGTGCTAGGGGAAGACAGGGCCTCTCTGGGGCCAACGTCCTGACTTTC,CSARGRQGLSGANVLTF,TRBD1,TRBJ2-6,few,TRBV20-1
TGCGCCAGCAGCCAAGGGACAGCTCTCGACGAGCAGTACTTC,CASSQGTALDEQYF,NA,TRBJ2-7,few,TRBV4-3
TGCAGTGCTACCGGGACTAGCGGGACAAGGAATGAGCAGTTCTTC,CSATGTSGTRNEQFF,TRBD2,TRBJ2-1,NA,TRBV20-1
TGTGCCAGCAGCAAGGGACTAGCGGTCACAGATACGCAGTATTTT,CASSKGLAVTDTQYF,TRBD2,TRBJ2-3,NA,TRBV12-3/TRBV12-4
TGCAGTGCTAGAACCGGGACAGGGGGCACAGATACGCAGTATTTT,CSARTGTGGTDTQYF,TRBD1,TRBJ2-3,few,TRBV20-1
TGTGCCAGCAGTTATCGAAAGGGCCCCTATTACAATGAGCAGTTCTTC,CASSYRKGPYYNEQFF,NA,TRBJ2-1,NA,TRBV6-2/TRBV6-3
TGCGCCAGCTTGCCAACGGGGGGCAATGAGCAGTTCTTC,CASLPTGGNEQFF,TRBD2,TRBJ2-1,NA,TRBV5-1
TGCGCCAGCAGCCAAGCTTTGAGCGGTACCTACAATGAGCAGTTCTTC,CASSQALSGTYNEQFF,NA,TRBJ2-1,many,TRBV4-3
TGCGCCAGCAGCTGGATAGCGGGAGGGAACAATGAGCAGTTCTTC,CASSWIAGGNNEQFF,TRBD2,TRBJ2-1,few,TRBV5-1
TGCAGTGCTAACACTCCGACAGGGGGATGGCGAGAAGCTTTCTTT,CSANTPTGGWREAFF,TRBD1,TRBJ1-1,few,TRBV20-1
TGCGCCAGCAGCCTGATCGGGAGTAACGAGCAGTACTTC,CASSLIGSNEQYF,NA,TRBJ2-7,NA,TRBV5-1
TGTGCCATCAGTGAGAGGGGGACAGGGCACTCCTACGAGCAGTACTTC,CAISERGTGHSYEQYF,TRBD1,TRBJ2-7,NA,TRBV10-3
TGTGCCAGCAGCTCGTGGGACCTAGCGGATCCCACAGATACGCAGTATTTT,CASSSWDLADPTDTQYF,TRBD2,TRBJ2-3,NA,TRBV7-9
TGTGCCAGCAGCCATTTCCGGGGAGCAGCTGGGGCCAACGTCCTGACTTTC,CASSHFRGAAGANVLTF,NA,TRBJ2-6,NA,TRBV14
TGCGCCAGCAGCTTAACGACAGGGGACTATGGCTACACCTTC,CASSLTTGDYGYTF,TRBD1,TRBJ1-2,few,TRBV5-1
TGTGCCAGCAGCGTAGGCGGGACAGCTTCCTACAATGAGCAGTTCTTC,CASSVGGTASYNEQFF,NA,TRBJ2-1,many,TRBV9
TGCGCCAGCAGGAAGGGGGCCGGGGAGCTGTTTTTT,CASRKGAGELFF,NA,TRBJ2-2,NA,TRBV10-2
TGCAGCGTTGGCGGGAGGAGGACAGATACGCAGTATTTT,CSVGGRRTDTQYF,TRBD2,TRBJ2-3,many,TRBV29-1
TGCAGCGTTGTTAGCGTGTTCGTTAATGAGCAGTTCTTC,CSVVSVFVNEQFF,NA,TRBJ2-1,once,TRBV29-1
TGTGCCAGCAGTTTTTGGGGAGGTGAGGGAGCATCAGAGACCCAGTACTTC,CASSFWGGEGASETQYF,NA,TRBJ2-5,many,TRBV12-3/TRBV12-4
TGCAGTGCCAATGTACGAGCGGGAGGGTATGAGCAGTTCTTC,CSANVRAGGYEQFF,TRBD2,TRBJ2-1,many,TRBV20-1
TGCAGTGCTAGAGTTAGGGGACGGGATAATTCACCCCTCCACTTT,CSARVRGRDNSPLHF,NA,TRBJ1-6,many,TRBV20-1
TGTGCCAGCAGCGAACTCTCGCCCAAAGGGGTACGGGCCGGGGAGCTGTTTTTT,CASSELSPKGVRAGELFF,NA,TRBJ2-2,NA,TRBV25-1
TGTGCCACCAGTGACCGAAGCAGGTACAATGAGCAGTTCTTC,CATSDRSRYNEQFF,NA,TRBJ2-1,NA,TRBV24-1
TGTGCCAGCAGTGACTCGAATGGAGGCACAGATACGCAGTATTTT,CASSDSNGGTDTQYF,NA,TRBJ2-3,many,TRBV6-4
TGTGCCACCAGCAGAGATCGGGGGATCTCTGGAAACACCATATATTTT,CATSRDRGISGNTIYF,NA,TRBJ1-3,few,TRBV15
TGTGCCAGCAGTTTGGATTCCGAGAGGGGGACCCAGTACTTC,CASSLDSERGTQYF,NA,TRBJ2-5,few,TRBV12-3/TRBV12-4
TGTGCCAGCAGCTCCACTAGCGGGAGGGAAGACGAGCAGTACTTC,CASSSTSGREDEQYF,TRBD2,TRBJ2-7,few,TRBV7-9
TGCGCCAGCAGCTTAGGTGATGGCACGGGATATGGCTACACCTTC,CASSLGDGTGYGYTF,NA,TRBJ1-2,NA,TRBV5-1
TGTGCCAGCAGCTATCAGGGGACGGGGGAGCAGTACTTC,CASSYQGTGEQYF,NA,TRBJ2-7,NA,TRBV7-3
TGTGCCAGCAGTGAATTGAACACCGTGAACACTGAAGCTTTCTTT,CASSELNTVNTEAFF,NA,TRBJ1-1,many,TRBV6-1
TGTGCCAGCAGTTCAGGGCCCGGGGGCTACAATGAGCAGTTCTTC,CASSSGPGGYNEQFF,NA,TRBJ2-1,NA,TRBV6-5
TGTGCCAGCAGTCCATCGGTTGGGGCCACTAATGAAAAACTGTTTTTT,CASSPSVGATNEKLFF,NA,TRBJ1-4,few,TRBV12-3/TRBV12-4
TGTGCCAGCAGGCCAGCGTCGGGAGCTCCCTACGAGCAGTACTTC,CASRPASGAPYEQYF,NA,TRBJ2-7,few,TRBV12-3/TRBV12-4
TGTGCCAGCAGCGTGGACAGGGGCCGAGACGAGCAGTACTTC,CASSVDRGRDEQYF,TRBD1,TRBJ2-7,many,TRBV7-6
TGTGCCAGCAGTAAACTGACAGGGGGCACAGAGACCCAGTACTTC,CASSKLTGGTETQYF,TRBD1,TRBJ2-5,NA,TRBV2
NA,CASSFGEGNEQFF,NA,TRBJ2-1,NA,TRBV5-1
TGCAGCGTGGATGCGGGAAACGACTACGAGCAGTACTTC,CSVDAGNDYEQYF,NA,TRBJ2-7,NA,TRBV29-1